This T cell receptor (beta chain) was identified during a study of T cell responses to AZD1222 COVID-19 vaccine. Background on the study: Pooling covered second doses at about 4 or about 12 weeks.

In regard to this clone: Its antigen is undetermined.

Trimming took off 3 bases at V and 0 bases at J, with 14 bases between the two ends. The V gene's germline CDR1 is LNHDA and CDR2 SQIVND (reference sequence). This CDR3 comprises 16 residues. Study findings and constraints: White British donors predominated, females outnumbered males, and clonal diversity was possibly underestimated. Baseline seropositives among AZD1222 recipients totaled only 5 to 7.

The repertoire was sequenced with immunoSEQ multiplex PCR; TCRdb's copy has only in-frame clones and lacks some. Counted here are about 72,000 clones, roughly 87% occurring once; the ten biggest clones make up around 24%. Sequencing used peripheral blood, obtained on day 0 of AZD1222 vaccination. This rearrangement joins TRBV19 to TRBJ1-1, with D possibly matching TRBD1 (6 bases). This receptor was taken from an adult in good health. CDR3 loop: CASSIGLGHLNTEAFF. The DNA for the CDR3 is TGTGCCAGTAGTATCGGTCTGGGACACCTGAACACTGAAGCTTTCTTT.